This T cell receptor (beta chain) originates from a study of molecular identifiers for immune sequencing clone quantification. Study-level background: In the replicates, RNA derived from around 20,000 or 99,000 naive CD8 cells was divided into five parts, and four were sequenced.

Whole-study results and caveats: The share of molecules held by clones above 20 RNA copies was over 99% in effector cells and under 1% in naive cells.

The sample holds many counts of this clonotype. Antigen specificity is unknown. Source material for naive CD8 libraries was roughly 19,000 to 1,000,000 sorted cells, with 10%, 30% or 50% RNA. In preparing bulk TCR libraries, previously described methods and listed TCR primers were used. Via MiXCR, TCRdb re-called the PCR reads, giving one row per CDR3 protein. The sample lists tens of thousands of distinct CDR3 sequences, around 20% occurring once. V was clipped by 5 bases and J by 5 bases, with 15 bases between them. Germline assignment: CDR1 SGHVS and CDR2 FNYEAQ. This CDR3 is 14 amino acids long. The chain links TRBV7-6 to TRBJ2-5, with D perhaps assigned TRBD1 or TRBD2 (5 bases each). Sequencing input: naive CD8+ T cells from blood, with Jurkat cell RNA spiked in. Subset reported: FACS-sorted CD8+CD4-CCR7+CD45RA+ naive T cells. The origin of this receptor is a human donor in good health. Some libraries in this study had Jurkat cell RNA spiked in. The CDR3 loop reads CASSIEGYSETQYF. CDR3 in DNA: TGTGCCAGCAGCATAGAGGGGTACTCGGAGACCCAGTACTTC.